These 30 T cell receptor beta chains originate from one sample sequenced in a study of T cell changes during pregnancy in multiple sclerosis. Libraries were prepared by immunoSEQ multiplex PCR; TCRdb keeps only in-frame clonotypes and omits some of them. The sample lists more than 65,000 clones; approximately 89% were seen once. The sequenced sample was peripheral blood, obtained in the first trimester of pregnancy. These receptors came from a female donor with multiple sclerosis, enrolled in a pregnancy study.

The chain is built from TRBV6-6 and TRBJ2-1; maybe TRBD1 (6 bases). Germline V gene lookup returns CDR1 MNHNY and CDR2 SVGAGI (reference sequence). The CDR3 covers 16 residues. The V end lost 2 bases, the J end lost 3 bases, and 14 bases lay between the germline ends. The CDR3 region is CASSYKRQEIYNEQFF. CDR3 nucleotides: TGTGCCAGCAGTTACAAGAGACAGGAGATCTACAATGAGCAGTTCTTC.

The rearrangement uses TRBV7-8 and TRBJ2-5; 10 bases match TRBD2. Germline assignment: CDR1 SGHVS and CDR2 FQNEAQ. The CDR3 runs 15 residues. The trim removed 2 bases at V and 8 bases at J, leaving 8 bases unmatched. Written as DNA, the CDR3 is TGTGCCAGCAGCTTAAGGGGGCTAGCGGGAGAAACCCAGTACTTC. Translating it yields CASSLRGLAGETQYF.

This clone appeared a single time. J is TRBJ2-5 and V is TRBV28; D unclear. Looked up from germline, CDR1 is MDHEN and CDR2 is SYDVKM. V lost 2 bases to trimming and J lost 2 bases, with 9 bases between them. This CDR3 has 14 amino acids. This chain's CDR3 is CASSLGHKQETQYF. The DNA for the CDR3 is TGTGCCAGCAGTTTAGGGCATAAACAAGAGACCCAGTACTTC.

The chain is built from TRBV7-6 and TRBJ2-5; 13 bases align to TRBD2. Per the germline V gene, CDR1 is SGHVS and CDR2 is FNYEAQ. Trimming cost V 5 bases and J 4 bases; bases outside gene matches: 7. The CDR3 length is 16 residues. The CDR3 coding sequence is TGTGCCAGCAGCCCGGAAACTAGCGGGAGGGGAGAGACCCAGTACTTC. It codes for CASSPETSGRGETQYF. The entire variable domain, with the rest obtained from reference TRBV7-6 and TRBJ2-5, is as follows: GAGVSQSPRYKVTKRGQDVALRCDPISGHVSLYWYRQALGQGPEFLTYFNYEAQQDKSGLPNDRFSAERPEGSISTLTIQRTEQRDSAMYRCASSPETSGRGETQYFGPGTRLLVL.

J is TRBJ2-2 and V is TRBV5-6, with TRBD1 matching over 7 bases. This CDR3 region has 16 residues. In germline, CDR1 is SGHDT, CDR2 YYEEEE. V dropped 4 bases and J dropped 0; count of bases not matched to a gene: 6. The CDR3 DNA reads TGTGCCAGCAGCGGTGGACAGGAGGCGAACACCGGGGAGCTGTTTTTT. This gives the protein CASSGGQEANTGELFF.

The chain combines TRBV28 with TRBJ1-2, with 7 nucleotides matching TRBD1. Germline V gene lookup returns CDR1 MDHEN and CDR2 SYDVKM. Losses at the gene ends were 5 bases for V and 6 bases for J; bases not matched to a gene: 9. There are 14 residues in the CDR3. In nucleotides, the CDR3 is TGTGCCAGCAGTCCCTCTGAGGGGGCGGATGGCTACACCTTC. As protein: CASSPSEGADGYTF.

The rearrangement joins TRBV6-5 to TRBJ1-5; 10 bases are a match to TRBD1. The CDR3 totals 14 residues. With 4 bases clipped from V and 7 bases from J, the junction kept 4 bases outside the gene matches. The V gene's germline CDR1 is MNHEY and CDR2 SVGAGI. The CDR3 region is CASSSGTGEQPQHF. CDR3 coding DNA: TGTGCCAGCAGTTCCGGGACAGGGGAACAGCCCCAGCATTTT.

In the case of this clone: Other DNA sequences from this sample encode an identical CDR3 as well. The gene calls are TRBV5-1 and TRBJ2-7, with no clear D. Germline V gene data show CDR1 as SGHRS and CDR2 as YFSETQ. This CDR3 region has 13 residues. With 4 bases removed from V and 2 bases from J, the gap between germline ends came to 10 bases. This chain's CDR3 is CASSVDTTYEQYF. CDR3 DNA sequence: TGCGCCAGCAGCGTAGACACAACCTACGAGCAGTACTTC.

The rearrangement links TRBV6-1 to TRBJ2-7; 9 bases are shared with TRBD1. The CDR3 has 19 residues. V lost 4 bases and J lost 4; bases outside the gene matches: 20. CDR1 MNHNS and CDR2 SASEGT come from the germline V gene. The chain's CDR3 is CASSGSGTGFLLTRYEQYF. The DNA of the CDR3 is TGTGCCAGCAGTGGATCCGGGACAGGGTTTCTTCTTACGAGATACGAGCAGTACTTC.

V is TRBV27 and J is TRBJ2-7, with 11 bases that match TRBD1. The CDR3 totals 15 residues. The germline CDR1 and CDR2 sequences are MNHEY and SMNVEV (reference sequence). The V gene end was trimmed by 7 bases and the J gene end by 4 bases; junction bases not matched to a gene: 9. The CDR3 loop is CASTLIGTGGYEQYF. The CDR3 nucleotides are TGTGCCAGCACCTTAATTGGGACAGGGGGGTACGAGCAGTACTTC.

The J gene is TRBJ2-4, the V gene TRBV5-1; possibly TRBD1 for D (5 bases). In germline, CDR1 is SGHRS, CDR2 YFSETQ. Between the trimmed V and J ends, which lost 0 bases and 1 base, there was a span of 11 bases. The CDR3 contains 16 residues. CDR3 coding DNA: TGCGCCAGCAGCTTGGAGGCAGGGTCGGCCAAAAACATTCAGTACTTC. This codes for CASSLEAGSAKNIQYF.

The chain couples TRBV19 to TRBJ2-7; 8 nucleotides align to TRBD1. Looked up from germline, CDR1 is LNHDA and CDR2 is SQIVND (reference sequence). Losses at the gene ends were 8 bases for V and 3 bases for J; bases not matched to a gene: 18. This CDR3 has 17 residues. CDR3 DNA: TGTGCCAGTCGGAGGTCCGGGACAGGCGCTAATATCTACGAGCAGTACTTC. Translated: CASRRSGTGANIYEQYF.

The chain employs TRBV6-4 and TRBJ2-1; D is unclear. The CDR3 has 13 residues. Germline V lookup: CDR1 MRHNA, CDR2 SNTAGT. V was clipped by 3 bases and J by 4 bases, with 7 bases between them. The CDR3 spells CASSEGQYNEQFF. CDR3 bases: TGTGCCAGCAGTGAGGGCCAGTACAATGAGCAGTTCTTC.

The CDR3 DNA reads TGTGCCAGCAGCTTAAGGAGGGGACTAGCGGGAGCGACAGATACGCAGTATTTT. It encodes CASSLRRGLAGATDTQYF. The chain is built from TRBV11-1 and TRBJ2-3, with TRBD2 matching 14 bases. Germline trimming cut 2 bases from V and 3 bases from J; bases unmatched to any gene: 7. Germline V gene data show CDR1 as SGHAT and CDR2 as FQDESV (reference sequence). The CDR3 sequence is 18 residues long.

The chain joins TRBV6-4 to TRBJ2-1; D gene unclear. Germline V lookup: CDR1 MRHNA, CDR2 SNTAGT. The CDR3 consists of 13 residues. Trimming cost V 0 bases and J 10 bases, with 10 bases left between them. CDR3 region: CASSDSASTEQFF. CDR3 coding DNA: TGTGCCAGCAGTGACTCAGCAAGCACCGAGCAGTTCTTC.

The V and J genes are TRBV30 and TRBJ1-6; the match to TRBD1 covers 8 bases. This CDR3 is 15 amino acids long. Looked up from germline, CDR1 is GTSNPN and CDR2 is SVGIG (reference sequence). Trimming cost V 5 bases and J 0 bases; bases outside gene matches: 3. The CDR3 spells CAWDRGSSYNSPLHF. CDR3 coding DNA: TGTGCCTGGGACAGGGGAAGCTCCTATAATTCACCCCTCCACTTT.

The chain links TRBV28 to TRBJ1-5, with D perhaps TRBD1 (6 bases). Germline V gene lookup returns CDR1 MDHEN and CDR2 SYDVKM. Trimming shortened V by 8 bases and J by 7 bases, and 12 bases separated the two germline ends. This CDR3 has 12 amino acids. The CDR3 here is CASCIQGQPQHF. The CDR3 DNA follows: TGTGCCAGCTGTATACAGGGACAGCCCCAGCATTTT.

CDR3 region: CASSLDHLNTGELFF. For the CDR3, the DNA is TGTGCCAGCAGCTTGGATCACCTAAACACCGGGGAGCTGTTTTTT. V usage is TRBV5-5 and J usage is TRBJ2-2; D is undetermined. The V gene's germline CDR1 is SGHKS and CDR2 YYEKEE (reference sequence). The V gene lost 0 bases and the J gene lost 2 bases, with 8 bases spanning the gap. The length of the CDR3 is 15 residues.

V is TRBV28 and J is TRBJ2-3; D is undetermined. Per the germline V gene, CDR1 is MDHEN and CDR2 is SYDVKM. The CDR3 is 12 residues long. The ends were cut back, 4 bases at V and 6 bases at J, with 8 bases in the middle. CDR3 in DNA: TGTGCCAGCAGTTCGCTCGGGGATACGCAGTATTTT. It encodes CASSSLGDTQYF. Full variable domain (remainder filled in from reference TRBV28 and TRBJ2-3): DVKVTQSSRYLVKRTGEKVFLECVQDMDHENMFWYRQDPGLGLRLIYFSYDVKMKEKGDIPEGYSVSREKKERFSLILESASTNQTSMYLCASSSLGDTQYFGPGTRLTVL.

This chain joins TRBV2 and TRBJ2-3; TRBD1 might be the D (6 bases). Germline CDR1 reads SNHLY; CDR2 reads FYNNEI. V lost 7 bases and J 10 bases, leaving 24 bases between the germline ends. The CDR3 spans 15 residues. The CDR3 loop reads CASTERGTSPVAQYF. The CDR3 nucleotides are TGTGCCAGCACCGAGAGGGGGACCTCCCCCGTCGCGCAGTATTTT.

The chain links TRBV19 to TRBJ2-7; D might be TRBD2 (5 bases). Germline lookup yields CDR1 LNHDA and CDR2 SQIVND (reference sequence). The CDR3 is 16 residues long. V was clipped by 2 bases and J by 5 bases, with 19 bases between them. CDR3 protein: CASSILLTVISDEQYF. DNA of the CDR3: TGTGCCAGTAGTATACTCCTGACGGTCATTAGCGACGAGCAGTACTTC.

This rearrangement joins TRBV19 to TRBJ2-1; the match to TRBD2 covers 8 bases. This CDR3 is 18 amino acids long. V gave up 6 bases and J gave up 2 bases; unmatched junction bases: 15. Germline V CDR1 and CDR2: LNHDA, SQIVND (reference sequence). The CDR3 DNA reads TGTGCCAGTAGGGGGGGGAGGGATGCGGGGGGCCCCTACAATGAGCAGTTCTTC. It specifies CASRGGRDAGGPYNEQFF.

This chain's CDR3 is CASGLPGGNTIYF. DNA of the CDR3: TGTGCTAGTGGTTTACCAGGGGGAAACACCATATATTTT. The V gene is TRBV12-5, the J gene TRBJ1-3; D might be TRBD1 (5 bases). The CDR3 loop spans 13 amino acids. Trimming took 3 bases from V and 4 from J, leaving 7 bases between them. The germline V gene has CDR1 LGHNT and CDR2 FRNRAP.

The chain joins TRBV9 to TRBJ2-5; perhaps TRBD2 as D (7 bases). The germline V gene has CDR1 SGDLS and CDR2 YYNGEE. The CDR3 totals 15 residues. The V and J ends lost 0 bases and 5 bases respectively, with 14 bases between them. The CDR3 nucleotides read TGTGCCAGCAGCGTAGGTGGGGGGGCAGGTGAGACCCAGTACTTC. Its protein product is CASSVGGGAGETQYF. The whole variable domain, remainder taken from reference TRBV9 and TRBJ2-5, is DSGVTQTPKHLITATGQRVTLRCSPRSGDLSVYWYQQSLDQGLQFLIQYYNGEERAKGNILERFSAQQFPDLHSELNLSSLELGDSALYFCASSVGGGAGETQYFGPGTRLLVL.

This rearrangement joins TRBV7-3 to TRBJ2-2, with 7 bases that match TRBD2. The CDR3 consists of 16 residues. Germline V gene data show CDR1 as SGHTA and CDR2 as FQGTGA. V gave up 2 bases and J gave up 0 bases; unmatched junction bases: 3. The CDR3 region is CASSLYGGANTGELFF. CDR3 DNA: TGTGCCAGCAGCTTATATGGGGGGGCGAACACCGGGGAGCTGTTTTTT.

The chain recombines TRBV7-3 with TRBJ2-3, with 8 positions matching TRBD2. Germline trimming cut 5 bases from V and 0 bases from J; bases unmatched to any gene: 4. CDR3 size: 15 residues. Germline assignment: CDR1 SGHTA and CDR2 FQGTGA. The DNA of the CDR3 is TGTGCCAGCAGCAAATTAGCGGGAAGCACAGATACGCAGTATTTT. It codes for CASSKLAGSTDTQYF. Full variable domain (missing parts from reference TRBV7-3 and TRBJ2-3): GAGVSQTPSNKVTEKGKYVELRCDPISGHTALYWYRQSLGQGPEFLIYFQGTGAADDSGLPNDRFFAVRPEGSVSTLKIQRTERGDSAVYLCASSKLAGSTDTQYFGPGTRLTVL.

This chain joins TRBV11-3 and TRBJ2-2, with D possibly being TRBD2 (6 bases). Germline V gene data show CDR1 as SGHNT and CDR2 as YENEEA. The CDR3 extends over 14 amino acids. Trimming cost V 6 bases and J 1 base, with 9 bases left between them. CDR3 protein: CASSYSGNTGELFF. The CDR3 DNA sequence: TGTGCCAGCAGTTATAGCGGGAACACCGGGGAGCTGTTTTTT. Using reference TRBV11-3 and TRBJ2-2 for the parts outside the CDR3, the full variable domain is EAGVVQSPRYKIIEKKQPVAFWCNPISGHNTLYWYLQNLGQGPELLIRYENEEAVDDSQLPKDRFSAERLKGVDSTLKIQPAELGDSAVYLCASSYSGNTGELFFGEGSRLTVL.

The chain joins TRBV15 to TRBJ2-3; TRBD2 matches at 7 bases. V lost 1 base and J lost 1; bases outside the gene matches: 5. Germline V gene data show CDR1 as LNHNV and CDR2 as YYDKDF (reference sequence). The CDR3 runs to 16 residues. The CDR3 DNA follows: TGTGCCACCAGCAGAGCCCCTAGCGGTGGCACAGATACGCAGTATTTT. It encodes CATSRAPSGGTDTQYF.

J is TRBJ2-2 and V is TRBV5-1; perhaps TRBD1 as D (8 bases). Trimming stripped 2 bases from V and 5 bases from J, with 13 bases between. Germline V lookup: CDR1 SGHRS, CDR2 YFSETQ. This CDR3 has 15 residues. The CDR3 region has the DNA TGCGCCAGCAGCTTCAACAGGGGGGGGACCGGGGAGCTGTTTTTT. As protein: CASSFNRGGTGELFF.

The chain uses TRBV4-3 and TRBJ1-4, with D uncertain. Looked up from germline, CDR1 is LGHNA and CDR2 is YSLEER. The CDR3 has 18 amino acids. V was cut by 0 bases and J by 2 bases, with 16 bases left in between. CDR3 residues: CASSQDPAGGVTNEKLFF. CDR3 coding DNA: TGCGCCAGCAGCCAAGATCCGGCGGGAGGAGTGACTAATGAAAAACTGTTTTTT.